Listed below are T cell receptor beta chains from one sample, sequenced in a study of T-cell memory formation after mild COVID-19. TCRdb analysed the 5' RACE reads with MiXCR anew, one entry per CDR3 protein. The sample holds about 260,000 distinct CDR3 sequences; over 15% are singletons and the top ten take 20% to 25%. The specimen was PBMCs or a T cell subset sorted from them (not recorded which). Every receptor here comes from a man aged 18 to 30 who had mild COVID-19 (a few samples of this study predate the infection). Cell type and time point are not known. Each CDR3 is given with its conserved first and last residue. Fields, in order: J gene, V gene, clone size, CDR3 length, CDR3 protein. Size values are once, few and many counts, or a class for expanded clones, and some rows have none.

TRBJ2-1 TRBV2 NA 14 CASRLGSSYNEQFF
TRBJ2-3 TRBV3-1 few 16 CASSSSTSGDRGTQYF
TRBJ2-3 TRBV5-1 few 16 CASTYLRAMSTDTQYF
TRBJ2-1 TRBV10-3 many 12 CAISPNNNEQFF
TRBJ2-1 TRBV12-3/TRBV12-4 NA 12 CASTLLPGTGVF
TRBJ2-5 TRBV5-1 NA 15 CASSITLAGEETQYF
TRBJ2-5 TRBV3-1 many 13 CASSRSDQETQYF
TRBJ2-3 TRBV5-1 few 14 CASSATPGADTQYF
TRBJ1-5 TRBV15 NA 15 CATSRSGLERQPQHF
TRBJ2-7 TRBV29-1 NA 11 CSVGFGYEQYF
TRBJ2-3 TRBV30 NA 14 CAWKPGPSTDTQYF
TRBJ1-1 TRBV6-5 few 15 CASTSRGRGNTEAFF
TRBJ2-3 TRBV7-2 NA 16 CASSLEYSGITDTQYF
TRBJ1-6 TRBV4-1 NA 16 CASSLLYRDRKAPLHF
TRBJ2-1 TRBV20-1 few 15 CSASAGTASYNEQFF
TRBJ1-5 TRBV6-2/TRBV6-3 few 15 CASSTPSGSNQPQHF
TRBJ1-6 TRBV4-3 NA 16 CASSQHRNRVNSPLHF
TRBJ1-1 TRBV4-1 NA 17 CASSPPGAQASNTEAFF
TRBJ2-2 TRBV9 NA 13 CASSVTPDGELFF
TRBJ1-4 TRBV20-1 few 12 CSFRGLGEKLFF
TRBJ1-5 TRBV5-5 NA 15 CASSLTGGTVQPQHF
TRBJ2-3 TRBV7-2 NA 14 CASSLPFRVDTQYF
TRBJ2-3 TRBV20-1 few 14 CSASSGGASDTQYF
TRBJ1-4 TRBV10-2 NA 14 CASRDTSRNEKLFF
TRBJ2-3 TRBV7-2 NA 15 CASSFVGGITDTQYF
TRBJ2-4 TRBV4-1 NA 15 CASSQEDKNLNIQYF
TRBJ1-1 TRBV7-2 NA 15 CASSLERGSGTEAFF
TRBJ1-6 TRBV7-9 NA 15 CASSLAPGPTSPLHF
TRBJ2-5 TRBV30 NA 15 CAWSRQNPIQETQYF
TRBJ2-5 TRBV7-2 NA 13 CASSQGYWETQYF
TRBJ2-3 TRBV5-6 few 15 CASSLLQVFTDTQYF
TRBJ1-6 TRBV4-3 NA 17 CASSQDPVITYNSPLHF
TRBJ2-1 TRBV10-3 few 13 CAILRTSYNEQFF
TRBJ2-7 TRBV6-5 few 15 CASSYSTSGGYEQYF
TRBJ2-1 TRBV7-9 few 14 CASSSATSYNEQFF
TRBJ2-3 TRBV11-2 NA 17 CASSPRTSGGAGDTQYF
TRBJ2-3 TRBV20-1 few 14 CSARDQGSTDTQYF
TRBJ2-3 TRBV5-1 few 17 CASSTGQGGNFGDTQYF
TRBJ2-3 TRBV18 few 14 CASSPGGGEFGQYF
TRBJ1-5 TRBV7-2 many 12 CASSDSNQPQHF
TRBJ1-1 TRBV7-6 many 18 CASSLSWTGPRMNTEAFF
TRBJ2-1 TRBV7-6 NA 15 CASSGGTGAYNEQFF
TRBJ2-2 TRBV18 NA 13 CASIWTQTGELFF
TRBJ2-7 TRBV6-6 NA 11 CASSRSHEQYF
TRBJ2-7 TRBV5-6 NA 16 CASSLEAGPGQGEQYF
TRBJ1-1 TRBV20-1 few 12 CSASRTPGRAFF
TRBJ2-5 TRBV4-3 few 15 CASSLMRGGGETQYF
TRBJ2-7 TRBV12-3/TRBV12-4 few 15 CASTSGRGGKGEQYF
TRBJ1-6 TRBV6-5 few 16 CASSYSNIGFGSPLHF
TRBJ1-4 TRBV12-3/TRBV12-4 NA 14 CASRGQIADEKLFF
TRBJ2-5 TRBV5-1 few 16 CASSKLAGGEQETQYF
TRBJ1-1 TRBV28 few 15 CASSFRGGGNTEAFF
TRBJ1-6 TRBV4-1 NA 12 CASSPTGGPLHF
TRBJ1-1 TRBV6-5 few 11 CASSSRGEAFF